The source of this TCR beta chain is a study of T cells in localized non-small cell lung cancer. Points from the study as a whole: It remains possible that heterogeneity exists, since only one tumor region was sequenced. Higher adjacent-lung clonality was associated with shorter survival. A median about 62 of the top 100 tumor clones appeared in adjacent lung. Adjacent uninvolved lung had the highest clonality, suggesting focused antigen responses.

V was shortened by 7 bases and J by 4 bases, with 13 bases between the two germline ends. This CDR3 comprises 13 residues. The germline V gene has CDR1 MNHNS and CDR2 SASEGT. With regard to this clone: Its antigen is unidentified.

Method: immunoSEQ multiplex PCR; TCRdb's copy keeps in-frame clones and lacks some. Of around 15,000 clones in the sample, about 89% were seen once. The sequencing used peripheral blood, collected before any cancer treatment. This receptor was obtained from a female donor older than 55 with stage III squamous cell lung carcinoma. V gene TRBV6-1 combines with J gene TRBJ1-2, with D possibly matching TRBD1 (5 bases). The CDR3 protein is CASTGMFLYGYTF. CDR3 sequence (DNA): TGTGCCAGCACAGGGATGTTTCTCTATGGCTACACCTTC.